This T cell receptor (beta chain) is from a study of identifying expanded T cells in peripheral blood. The repertoire was sequenced with immunoSEQ multiplex PCR; TCRdb's copy has only in-frame clones and lacks some. The sample shows more than 55,000 clones, roughly 86% of them seen only once. Looked up from germline, CDR1 is SGHVS and CDR2 is FQNEAQ. The CDR3 has 15 amino acids. With 5 bases clipped from V and 11 bases from J, the junction kept 14 bases outside the gene matches. The clonotype was recovered from a person between 18 and 70 years old in good health. Sequenced material: blood. The chain joins TRBV7-8 to TRBJ1-4; 7 bases match TRBD1. CDR3 sequence (DNA): TGTGCCAGCAGCCCCCCGGGACAGCTCACTAGGAAACTGTTTTTT. Translated: CASSPPGQLTRKLFF.